Following are 14 T cell receptor beta chains from one sample sequenced in a study of T cell responses to AZD1222 COVID-19 vaccine. The repertoire was sequenced with immunoSEQ multiplex PCR; TCRdb's copy has only in-frame clones and lacks some. The repertoire holds fewer than 150,000 clones, with roughly nine tenths as singletons. The input for sequencing was peripheral blood, taken 28 days after the second AZD1222 dose. The receptor set was obtained from an adult who received the AZD1222 COVID-19 vaccine.

This clone was counted only a few times. The rearrangement uses TRBV10-2 and TRBJ2-3, with 8 bases identical to TRBD1. The J segment lost 2 bases and the V segment lost 8 bases, leaving 6 bases of the junction unmatched. CDR1 and CDR2 from the germline V gene are WSHSY and SAAADI. This CDR3 spans 14 amino acids. The CDR3 is CASGQGTSTDTQYF. In nucleotides, the CDR3 is TGCGCCAGCGGACAGGGAACTTCCACAGATACGCAGTATTTT.

A note on this clone: An end of the junction does not agree with germline; a read error may underlie this. CDR3 sequence reads: CASSSGQSMVNEPFF. CDR3 in DNA: TGTGCCAGCAGCTCTGGACAGAGTATGGTCAATGAGCCGTTCTTC. The rearrangement links TRBV11-3 to TRBJ2-1; possible D gene TRBD1, 6 bases. This CDR3 is built from 15 residues. Germline V gene sequence: CDR1 SGHNT, CDR2 YENEEA.

The gene calls are TRBV7-8 and TRBJ1-5; weak D call: TRBD1 (5 bases). This CDR3 is built from 13 residues. CDR1 and CDR2 from the germline V gene are SGHVS and FQNEAQ. V was clipped by 5 bases and J by 5 bases, with 10 bases between them. The CDR3 reads CASSDRGYQPQHF. For the CDR3, the DNA is TGTGCCAGCAGCGACCGGGGGTATCAGCCCCAGCATTTT.

J is TRBJ2-7 and V is TRBV7-9; 10 bases line up with TRBD2. Trimming at V came to 5 bases and at J to 0 bases, leaving 16 bases not matched to a gene. The CDR3 has 19 amino acids. The V gene's germline CDR1 is SEHNR and CDR2 FQNEAQ (reference sequence). CDR3 sequence (DNA): TGTGCCAGCAGCAGGACTAGCGGCTTCTCCACCTTTAGCTCCTACGAGCAGTACTTC. Translation gives CASSRTSGFSTFSSYEQYF.

V gene TRBV2 combines with J gene TRBJ2-7; D possibly corresponds to TRBD1 (6 bases). CDR3 length: 13 residues. Trimming stripped 6 bases from V and 7 bases from J, with 16 bases between. Germline CDR1 and CDR2: SNHLY and FYNNEI. The CDR3 reads CASRDRSNWEQYF. CDR3 DNA: TGTGCCAGCAGGGACAGAAGCAATTGGGAGCAGTACTTC.

The V and J genes are TRBV11-2 and TRBJ1-2; TRBD1 matches 9 bases. Looked up from germline, CDR1 is SGHAT and CDR2 is FQNNGV. Germline trimming cut 2 bases from V and 4 bases from J; bases unmatched to any gene: 5. CDR3 size: 15 residues. DNA of the CDR3: TGTGCCAGCAGCTTAACGGGACAGGGAGGCTATGGCTACACCTTC. It specifies CASSLTGQGGYGYTF.

In DNA form, the CDR3 reads TGTGCCAGCAGTCTAGGGGGTGGCACTGAAGCTTTCTTT. It encodes CASSLGGGTEAFF. The chain recombines TRBV27 with TRBJ1-1; D possibly corresponds to TRBD1 (6 bases). Trimming stripped 5 bases from V and 4 bases from J, with 11 bases between. The germline V gene has CDR1 MNHEY and CDR2 SMNVEV (reference sequence). This CDR3 has 13 residues.

The chain carries TRBV11-3 and TRBJ2-3, with a weak D call TRBD2 (6 bases). V dropped 5 bases and J dropped 4 bases, with 7 bases sitting between them. Germline CDR1 and CDR2: SGHNT and YENEEA. CDR3 length equals 12 residues. CDR3 coding DNA: TGTGCCAGCAGCCCGGGGGCAGATACGCAGTATTTT. Translated, it gives CASSPGADTQYF.

This chain uses TRBV24-1 with TRBJ1-5; TRBD1 matches 7 bases. Per the germline V gene, CDR1 is KGHDR and CDR2 is SFDVKD. V shed 8 bases and J 6 bases; nucleotides not matched to a gene: 6. The CDR3 runs 13 residues. The CDR3 DNA sequence: TGTGCCACCAACCAGGGGGACGGTCAGCCCCAGCATTTT. Its translation: CATNQGDGQPQHF.

This chain links TRBV30 with TRBJ1-1; tentative D call: TRBD1 (5 bases). V was clipped by 1 base and J by 0 bases, with 12 bases between them. The germline V gene has CDR1 GTSNPN and CDR2 SVGIG (reference sequence). CDR3 length equals 15 residues. CDR3 sequence: CAWSARVIMNTEAFF. The CDR3 coding sequence is TGTGCCTGGAGTGCCAGGGTTATTATGAACACTGAAGCTTTCTTT.

The chain employs TRBV11-3 and TRBJ2-1; D possibly uses TRBD1 or TRBD2 (5 bases each). CDR1 and CDR2 (germline): SGHNT, YENEEA. Trimming stripped 5 bases from V and 7 bases from J, with 12 bases between. There are 13 residues in the CDR3. CDR3 DNA: TGTGCCAGCAGCCCCGGGGCTAGAAATGAGCAGTTCTTC. This codes for CASSPGARNEQFF.

The chain carries TRBV13 and TRBJ1-3, with D hard to call. This CDR3 is built from 15 residues. Germline V gene sequence: CDR1 PRHDT, CDR2 FYEKMQ (reference sequence). The ends were cut back, 5 bases at V and 0 bases at J, with 11 bases in the middle. CDR3 nucleotides: TGTGCCAGCAGCCCCGACTTTGGCTCTGGAAACACCATATATTTT. This translates into CASSPDFGSGNTIYF. Variable domain in full (rest from reference TRBV13 and TRBJ1-3): AAGVIQSPRHLIKEKRETATLKCYPIPRHDTVYWYQQGPGQDPQFLISFYEKMQSDKGSIPDRFSAQQFSDYHSELNMSSLELGDSALYFCASSPDFGSGNTIYFGEGSWLTVV.

This chain links TRBV3-1 (or the pseudogene TRBV3-2) with TRBJ1-1; perhaps TRBD1 as D (6 bases). The V end was cut by 4 bases, the J end by 1 base, with 10 bases between. Germline V gene data show CDR1 as LGHDT and CDR2 as YNNKEL (reference sequence). The CDR3 spans 14 residues. The CDR3 DNA sequence: TGTGCCAGCAGCCGGCGCAGGGGGAACACTGAAGCTTTCTTT. This translates into CASSRRRGNTEAFF.

V and J are TRBV9 and TRBJ1-3; a weak D match, TRBD1 (5 bases). The CDR3 runs 16 residues. The V end was cut by 4 bases, the J end by 0 bases, with 14 bases between. The germline V gene encodes CDR1 SGDLS and CDR2 YYNGEE. CDR3 in amino acids: CASSPRAFDSGNTIYF. The DNA for the CDR3 is TGTGCCAGCAGCCCCAGGGCCTTCGACTCTGGAAACACCATATATTTT.